This T cell receptor beta chain was observed in a study of T cells in Graves' hyperthyroidism and ophthalmopathy. Findings and limits, study-wide: Blood also carried most thyroid clonotypes expanded above 0.001.

To note about this clonotype: Antigen specificity is unknown.

Germline assignment: CDR1 MDHEN and CDR2 SYDVKM. Trimming cost V 2 bases and J 2 bases, with 13 bases left between them. The CDR3 loop spans 15 amino acids. Recently diagnosed hyperthyroidism of less than 2 months' duration affected patients aged 18 to 65. It was around 10 ml of fresh peripheral blood that supplied the PBMCs. It was RNA transcripts that yielded the amplified TCR beta CDR3 regions. TCR CDR3 regions were first amplified by RT-PCR with HTBI primers. MiXCR, applied by TCRdb to the multiplex PCR reads, yields one record per CDR3 protein. The sample has over 650,000 distinct CDR3 sequences; less than 20% are singletons.

This chain joins TRBV28 and TRBJ2-7; D may be TRBD2 (6 bases). Sequencing was done on a sample of blood. This TCR came from a man between 18 and 35 years old with Graves' hyperthyroidism. CDR3 bases: TGTGCCAGCAGTTTAGGGAGGAACCCCCCCTACGAGCAGTACTTC. As protein: CASSLGRNPPYEQYF.